This is a list of T cell receptor beta chains from one sample in a study of STAT3 mutations in large granular lymphocyte leukemia. The data were produced by immunoSEQ multiplex PCR, yet TCRdb's version contains in-frame clones alone and is incomplete. Of about 2,500 clones listed, roughly 50% are singletons. Sequenced input: peripheral blood mononuclear cells. All receptors derive from a man aged 55 to 70 with T-cell large granular lymphocyte leukemia. Some clones in this sample may be carry-over from other donors' samples. The CDR3 runs from the conserved cysteine through the conserved F or W. The order of the fields is clone size, V gene, J gene, D gene, CDR3 DNA, CDR3 protein. The D gene is left open where the match is weak. Expanded clones get a size class; other rows say once, few or many, or leave the size out.

medium-sized	TRBV7-9	TRBJ1-5	NA	TGTGCCAGCAGCTACGAGGGGCAGCCCCAGCATTTT	CASSYEGQPQHF
NA	TRBV7-9	TRBJ1-5	NA	TGTGCCAGCAGCTTACAGGGAAATCAGCCCCAGCATTTT	CASSLQGNQPQHF
few	TRBV6-1	TRBJ2-7	NA	TGTGCCAGCGGCGTGGAGTTAAGCTACGAGCAGTACTTC	CASGVELSYEQYF
NA	TRBV5-4	TRBJ1-6	NA	TGTGCCAGCAGCTTAAAGAGCTCCTATAATTCACCCCTCCACTTT	CASSLKSSYNSPLHF
NA	TRBV18	TRBJ2-7	NA	TGTGCCAGCTCACGGGCAGGGTCCTCCTACGAGCAGTACTTC	CASSRAGSSYEQYF
NA	TRBV9	TRBJ2-7	TRBD1	TGTGCCAGCAGCGTTACCGGGACAGGCGACGAGCAGTACTTC	CASSVTGTGDEQYF
once	TRBV7-3	TRBJ1-6	NA	TGTGCCAGCAGCTTTAAGCAGGATTCACCCCTCCACTTT	CASSFKQDSPLHF
once	TRBV13	TRBJ1-2	NA	TGTGCCAGCCGGGCTGGGGGTTTCGGGAACTATGGCTACACCTTC	CASRAGGFGNYGYTF
NA	TRBV5-6	TRBJ1-5	NA	TGTGCCAGCAGCTCCTATGGACATCACCTTTATAGCAATCAGCCCCAGCATTTT	CASSSYGHHLYSNQPQHF
NA	TRBV18	TRBJ2-5	TRBD2	TGTGCCAGCTCACCCCAGCTAGCGGCACAAGAGACCCAGTACTTC	CASSPQLAAQETQYF
NA	TRBV30	TRBJ2-1	NA	TGTGCCTGGAGCGACCTGAATGAGCAGTTCTTC	CAWSDLNEQFF
medium-sized	TRBV10-3	TRBJ2-3	TRBD2	TGTGCCATCAGTAAGTCCGGGACTAGCGGGCCAGATACGCAGTATTTT	CAISKSGTSGPDTQYF
few	TRBV7-2	TRBJ1-4	NA	TGTGCCAGCAGCACCGAAGCAAATGAAAAACTGTTTTTT	CASSTEANEKLFF
medium-sized	TRBV10-3	TRBJ1-2	NA	TGTGCCATCAGCCTCGCGGGCTATGGCTACACCTTC	CAISLAGYGYTF
few	TRBV7-9	TRBJ1-4	NA	TGTGCCAGCAGCTTAGGCGGTGTGGACGGCGAAAAACTGTTTTTT	CASSLGGVDGEKLFF
NA	TRBV5-1	TRBJ1-6	NA	TGCGCCAGCAGCTTCACGACGACAGGATCCCGGGGGCGCGGATCACCCCTCCACTTT	CASSFTTTGSRGRGSPLHF
NA	TRBV4-3	TRBJ2-1	NA	TGCGCCAGCAGCCAAGTTCCGGGACCCTACAATGAGCAGTTCTTC	CASSQVPGPYNEQFF
medium-sized	TRBV30	TRBJ1-4	NA	TGTGCCTGGAGTCACGGGCTGGAGCTTGAAAAACTGTTTTTT	CAWSHGLELEKLFF
NA	TRBV9	TRBJ1-5	NA	TGTGCCAGCAGCGTCTTTGGGGGGAATCAGCCCCAGCATTTT	CASSVFGGNQPQHF
few	TRBV25-1	TRBJ1-2	NA	TGTGCCAGCAGTGACAGGGGCTTTGGCTATGGCTACACCTTC	CASSDRGFGYGYTF
NA	TRBV4-2	TRBJ2-3	NA	TGTGCCAGCAGCTCGGAGACAGGGAGGACAGATACGCAGTATTTT	CASSSETGRTDTQYF
NA	TRBV29-1	TRBJ1-6	NA	TGCAGCGTTGGATGGGGAAACAATTCACCCCTCCACTTT	CSVGWGNNSPLHF
few	TRBV19	TRBJ1-5	TRBD1	TGTGCCAGCAATGGGGGACAGGGAGGTGTTCAGCCCCAGCATTTT	CASNGGQGGVQPQHF
NA	TRBV6-5	TRBJ2-7	NA	TGTGCCAGAAAATACGAGCAGTACTTC	CARKYEQYF
NA	TRBV6-5	TRBJ1-2	NA	TGTGCGAGGGGGTATGGCTACACCTTC	CARGYGYTF
NA	TRBV5-1	TRBJ1-6	NA	TGCGCCAGCAGCGAGGCGGGGGTCTCTCTTCTTAATTCACCCCTCCACTTT	CASSEAGVSLLNSPLHF
NA	TRBV30	TRBJ1-1	NA	TGTGCCTGGAGGAAGAACACTGAAGCTTTCTTT	CAWRKNTEAFF
NA	TRBV30	TRBJ2-7	TRBD2	TGTGCCTGGAGTGGGGACTATTACTACGAGCAGTACTTC	CAWSGDYYYEQYF
NA	TRBV28	TRBJ1-2	NA	TGTGCCAGCAGTTGGACACACCTTTATGGCTACACCTTC	CASSWTHLYGYTF
medium-sized	TRBV27	TRBJ1-1	TRBD1	TGTGCCAGCAGTACAGGGGGCGCTGTCACTGAAGCTTTCTTT	CASSTGGAVTEAFF
NA	TRBV18	TRBJ1-2	TRBD1	TGTGCCAGCTCACCAGGGGACAGGGGCTACACCTTC	CASSPGDRGYTF
few	TRBV5-1	TRBJ2-7	NA	TGCGCCAGCAGCTTGGGGGGGGGACAGTCCTACGAGCAGTACTTC	CASSLGGGQSYEQYF
NA	TRBV6-6	TRBJ2-7	NA	TGTGCCAGCCGCCCCGGACAGCACTACGAGCAGTACTTC	CASRPGQHYEQYF
NA	TRBV7-2	TRBJ2-7	TRBD2	TGTGCCAGCAGCAGATCAGCAGCGGGGGGCTACGAGCAGTACTTC	CASSRSAAGGYEQYF
NA	TRBV5-4	TRBJ2-3	NA	TGTGCCAGCAGCTTGGTCACGGGGACTAGCACAGATACGCAGTATTTT	CASSLVTGTSTDTQYF
NA	TRBV7-2	TRBJ1-2	NA	TGTGCCAGCAGCGCGCCAACGACAGAATTCGATGGCTACACCTTC	CASSAPTTEFDGYTF
NA	TRBV7-9	TRBJ1-5	NA	TGTGCCAGCAGCTTAAGGGGAAATCAGCCCCAGCATTTT	CASSLRGNQPQHF